The next 19 T cell receptor beta chains were all read from a single sample in a study of chemoradiotherapy in HPV16-positive cancers. The assay was immunoSEQ multiplex PCR, and TCRdb's table has in-frame clones only and misses some. The sample carries about 14,000 clones, roughly 79% recorded once. The specimen was obtained from a patient who underwent chemoradiotherapy. These receptors all stem from a human donor with HPV-associated anogenital cancer.

The chain has TRBV6-1 and TRBJ1-1; D might be TRBD1 (6 bases). CDR1 is MNHNS, CDR2 SASEGT, per germline. This CDR3 comprises 14 residues. The germline V and J ends were trimmed by 6 bases and 8 bases, with 19 bases remaining between them. CDR3 in DNA: TGTGCCAGCAGAGACCTAAGACAGGCCCCCGAAGCTTTCTTT. Translated, it gives CASRDLRQAPEAFF.

For this clone: At one of its ends the junction is not consistent with the germline gene, which may arise from a read error. V is TRBV7-7 and J is TRBJ1-1; no clear D gene. The CDR3 runs 13 residues. CDR1 is SSHAT, CDR2 FNYEAQ, per germline (reference sequence). CDR3 sequence (DNA): TGTGCTAGCAGCTTAGAGGCGAACACTGAAGCTTTCTTT. This sequence encodes CASSLEANTEAFF. Using reference TRBV7-7 and TRBJ1-1 for the parts outside the CDR3, the full variable domain is GAGVSQSPRYKVTKRGQDVTLRCDPISSHATLYWYQQALGQGPEFLTYFNYEAQPDKSGLPSDRFSAERPEGSISTLTIQRTEQRDSAMYRCASSLEANTEAFFGQGTRLTVV.

V usage is TRBV7-3 and J usage is TRBJ1-2; 8 bases fit TRBD1. Trimming took 2 bases from V and 6 from J; bases not matched to a gene: 14. The CDR3 covers 17 residues. The germline V gene has CDR1 SGHTA and CDR2 FQGTGA. CDR3 amino acids: CASSLSSGTGDNNGYTF. The CDR3 DNA sequence: TGTGCCAGCAGCTTATCTTCCGGGACAGGAGATAATAATGGCTACACCTTC.

This rearrangement joins TRBV28 to TRBJ1-2, with 7 bases that match TRBD1. This CDR3 region has 15 residues. The ends lost 3 bases at V and 7 bases at J; junction bases unmatched: 11. Germline loops: CDR1 MDHEN, CDR2 SYDVKM. CDR3 residues: CASSFSQGGRGGYTF. CDR3 DNA sequence: TGTGCCAGCAGTTTCTCTCAGGGGGGGAGGGGTGGCTACACCTTC.

This clone was seen a few times. The chain carries TRBV7-6 and TRBJ1-4, with D maybe TRBD1 (5 bases). V was cut by 3 bases and J by 7 bases, with 9 bases left in between. The V gene's germline CDR1 is SGHVS and CDR2 FNYEAQ. CDR3 length: 13 amino acids. The CDR3 nucleotides read TGTGCCAGCAGCTTTGACAGATTTGAAAAACTGTTTTTT. As protein: CASSFDRFEKLFF.

The chain couples TRBV6-5 to TRBJ1-2; 11 nucleotides line up with TRBD1. Germline values: CDR1 MNHEY, CDR2 SVGAGI. V was clipped by 6 bases and J by 4 bases; unmatched bases: 7. CDR3 length: 15 amino acids. The CDR3 DNA reads as TGTGCCAGCAGCCTCCTTGGGACAGGGGGCTATGGCTACACCTTC. Translating it yields CASSLLGTGGYGYTF.

The CDR3 DNA follows: TGTGCCAGCAGTATTTCGGCGGGGAACTATGGCTACACCTTC. Translating gives CASSISAGNYGYTF. The genes are TRBV11-3 and TRBJ1-2; D is undetermined. Trimming removed 6 bases from V and 2 bases from J, with 13 bases in between. This CDR3 region has 14 residues. Germline CDR1 reads SGHNT; CDR2 reads YENEEA.

This chain uses TRBV21-1 with TRBJ2-5; the table calls TRBD2, which could not be checked here. TRBV21-1 is annotated as a pseudogene. This CDR3 spans 15 amino acids. The CDR3 region is CASSKREDREETQYF. The CDR3 bases are TGTGCCAGCAGCAAGAGGGAGGACCGGGAAGAGACCCAGTACTTC.

The CDR3 DNA reads as TGTGCCAGCAGCTTGGTTCTGGAAAGCGCTGGAAACACCATATATTTT. Its protein product is CASSLVLESAGNTIYF. V and J are TRBV5-6 and TRBJ1-3; D uncertain. With 0 bases removed from V and 2 bases from J, the gap between germline ends came to 12 bases. CDR3 length: 16 amino acids. The V gene's germline CDR1 is SGHDT and CDR2 YYEEEE.

The rearrangement joins TRBV9 to TRBJ2-3; D may match TRBD1 or TRBD2 (6 bases each). CDR1 is SGDLS, CDR2 YYNGEE, per germline. The CDR3 is made up of 15 amino acids. V was trimmed by 3 bases and J by 0 bases, leaving 11 bases between them. For the CDR3, the DNA is TGTGCCAGCAGCGAATCGGGGGCAAGCACAGATACGCAGTATTTT. It encodes CASSESGASTDTQYF.

The rearrangement joins TRBV7-2 to TRBJ2-7; 9 positions agree with TRBD2. CDR1 is SGHTA, CDR2 FQGNSA, per germline. Trimming removed 4 bases from V and 0 bases from J; junction bases left unmatched: 4. CDR3 length equals 15 residues. The CDR3 loop is CASSSVAGASYEQYF. In DNA, the CDR3 is TGTGCCAGCAGCTCCGTAGCGGGAGCCTCCTACGAGCAGTACTTC.

This clone was counted between two and nine times. This sequence joins TRBV6-5 and TRBJ1-1; 9 bases are shared with TRBD1. V shed 7 bases, J shed 4 bases, and the junction held 7 bases outside the gene matches. CDR3 length equals 14 residues. Germline CDR1 reads MNHEY; CDR2 reads SVGAGI. The CDR3 protein is CASMRGTGLTEAFF. The CDR3 nucleotides are TGTGCCAGCATGCGTGGGACAGGGCTCACTGAAGCTTTCTTT.

The CDR3 sequence is CASSYGPSNTEAFF. DNA of the CDR3: TGTGCCAGCAGCTACGGGCCGTCGAACACTGAAGCTTTCTTT. V usage is TRBV7-2 and J usage is TRBJ1-1; D gene uncertain. The length of the CDR3 is 14 residues. Germline V gene data show CDR1 as SGHTA and CDR2 as FQGNSA. V was trimmed by 4 bases and J by 1 base, leaving 10 bases between them.

This clone was counted between two and nine times. This chain links TRBV6-5 with TRBJ2-7, with TRBD2 identical over 9 bases. The germline gives CDR1 MNHEY, CDR2 SVGAGI. The CDR3 totals 14 residues. V lost 6 bases, J lost 7 bases, and 10 bases stayed unmatched. CDR3 sequence: CASRYGAGGYEQYF. CDR3 DNA sequence: TGTGCCAGCAGATACGGAGCGGGAGGTTATGAGCAGTACTTC.

The gene calls are TRBV7-6 and TRBJ1-5; maybe TRBD1 (5 bases). V was trimmed by 5 bases and J by 2 bases, leaving 10 bases between them. CDR3 length equals 14 residues. Germline values: CDR1 SGHVS, CDR2 FNYEAQ. The CDR3 spells CASSPRGGNQPQHF. The CDR3 coding sequence is TGTGCCAGCAGCCCAAGGGGTGGCAATCAGCCCCAGCATTTT.

J is TRBJ2-7 and V is TRBV30, with D possibly TRBD2 on 5 matching bases. CDR3 size: 13 residues. Per the germline V gene, CDR1 is GTSNPN and CDR2 is SVGIG (reference sequence). Trimming removed 5 bases from V and 0 bases from J, with 11 bases in between. CDR3 region: CAWLGLGSYEQYF. CDR3 DNA: TGTGCCTGGTTAGGACTGGGCTCCTACGAGCAGTACTTC.

This chain connects TRBV11-3 to TRBJ2-1; TRBD1 matches 8 bases. CDR3 length: 15 amino acids. Trimming took 5 bases from V and 5 from J; bases not matched to a gene: 8. Germline V gene sequence: CDR1 SGHNT, CDR2 YENEEA. CDR3 sequence (DNA): TGTGCCAGCAGCCCATACCGGGACAGGAACAATGAGCAGTTCTTC. It codes for CASSPYRDRNNEQFF.

J is TRBJ2-1 and V is TRBV4-1, with a tentative D call TRBD2 (6 bases). Trimming took 1 base from V and 5 from J, leaving 18 bases between them. This CDR3 spans 17 amino acids. Germline-derived CDR1 and CDR2 are MGHRA and YSYEKL. The chain's CDR3 is CASSQVGRDWNNNEQFF. The CDR3 bases are TGCGCCAGCAGCCAAGTGGGCCGGGACTGGAATAACAATGAGCAGTTCTTC.

The chain joins TRBV9 to TRBJ2-1; 7 bases match TRBD2. Losses at the gene ends were 2 bases for V and 7 bases for J; bases not matched to a gene: 18. Germline CDR1 is SGDLS and CDR2 is YYNGEE. The CDR3 covers 18 residues. The CDR3 reads CASSVVPHRAGDINEQFF. In nucleotides, the CDR3 is TGTGCCAGCAGCGTCGTCCCCCACCGGGCGGGAGATATTAATGAGCAGTTCTTC.